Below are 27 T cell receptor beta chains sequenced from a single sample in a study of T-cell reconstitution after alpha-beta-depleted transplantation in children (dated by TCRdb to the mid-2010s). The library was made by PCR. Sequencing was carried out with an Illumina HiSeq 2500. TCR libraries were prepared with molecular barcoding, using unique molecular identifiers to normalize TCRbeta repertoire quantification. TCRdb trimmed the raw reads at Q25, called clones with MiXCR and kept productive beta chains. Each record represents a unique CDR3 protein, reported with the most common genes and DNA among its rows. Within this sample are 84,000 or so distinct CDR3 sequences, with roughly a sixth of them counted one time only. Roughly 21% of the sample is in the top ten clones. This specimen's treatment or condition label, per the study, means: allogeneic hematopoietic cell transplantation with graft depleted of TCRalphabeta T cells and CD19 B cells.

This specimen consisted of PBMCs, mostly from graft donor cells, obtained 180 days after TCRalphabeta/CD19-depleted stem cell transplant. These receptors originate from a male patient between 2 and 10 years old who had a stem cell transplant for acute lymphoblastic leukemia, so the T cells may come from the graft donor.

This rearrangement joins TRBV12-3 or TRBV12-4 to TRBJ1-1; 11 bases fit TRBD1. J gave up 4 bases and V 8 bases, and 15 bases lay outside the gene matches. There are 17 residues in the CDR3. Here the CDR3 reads CASLRTGGVFSGTEAFF. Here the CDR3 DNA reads TGTGCCAGCCTTAGGACAGGGGGCGTATTTTCGGGCACTGAAGCTTTCTTT.

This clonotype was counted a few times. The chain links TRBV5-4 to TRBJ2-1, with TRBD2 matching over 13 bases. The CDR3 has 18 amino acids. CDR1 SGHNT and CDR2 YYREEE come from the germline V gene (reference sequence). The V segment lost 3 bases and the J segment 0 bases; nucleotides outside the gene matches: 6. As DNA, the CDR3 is TGTGCCAGCAGCTCTCTACTAGCGGGGGGGAACTCCTACAATGAGCAGTTCTTC. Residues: CASSSLLAGGNSYNEQFF.

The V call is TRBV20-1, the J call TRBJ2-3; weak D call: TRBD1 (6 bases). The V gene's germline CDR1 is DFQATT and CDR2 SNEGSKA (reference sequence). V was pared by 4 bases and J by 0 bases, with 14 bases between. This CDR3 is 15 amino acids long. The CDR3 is CSAIGQGHSTDTQYF. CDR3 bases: TGCAGTGCTATCGGCCAGGGACATAGCACAGATACGCAGTATTTT.

In DNA form, the CDR3 reads TGTGCCAGCAGCTTCGGCCCCGGGGAGCTGTTTTTT. Translation: CASSFGPGELFF. The V call is TRBV5-6, the J call TRBJ2-2; unclear D gene. The CDR3 runs 12 residues. Germline-derived CDR1 and CDR2 are SGHDT and YYEEEE. V dropped 2 bases and J dropped 6 bases, with 5 bases sitting between them. Full variable domain (rest looked up from reference TRBV5-6 and TRBJ2-2): DAGVTQSPTHLIKTRGQQVTLRCSPKSGHDTVSWYQQALGQGPQFIFQYYEEEERQRGNFPDRFSGHQFPNYSSELNVNALLLGDSALYLCASSFGPGELFFGEGSRLTVL.

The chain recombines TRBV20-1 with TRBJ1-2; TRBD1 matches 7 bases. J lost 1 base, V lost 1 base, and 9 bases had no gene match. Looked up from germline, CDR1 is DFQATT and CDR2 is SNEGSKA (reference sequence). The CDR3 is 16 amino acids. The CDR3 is CSARGLQGPLNYGYTF. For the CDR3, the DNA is TGCAGTGCTAGAGGTTTACAGGGGCCCCTTAACTATGGCTACACCTTC.

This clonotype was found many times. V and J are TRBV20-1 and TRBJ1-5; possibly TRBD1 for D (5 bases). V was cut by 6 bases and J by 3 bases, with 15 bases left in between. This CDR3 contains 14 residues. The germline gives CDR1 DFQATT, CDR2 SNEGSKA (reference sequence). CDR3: CSAALETDNQPQHF. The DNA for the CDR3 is TGCAGTGCCGCGCTTGAGACAGACAATCAGCCCCAGCATTTT.

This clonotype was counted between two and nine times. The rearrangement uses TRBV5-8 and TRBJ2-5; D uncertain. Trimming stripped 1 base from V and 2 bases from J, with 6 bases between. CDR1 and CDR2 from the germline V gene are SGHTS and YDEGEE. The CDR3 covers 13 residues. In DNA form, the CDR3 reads TGTGCCAGCAGCTTGTCCCTACAAGAGACCCAGTACTTC. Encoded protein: CASSLSLQETQYF.

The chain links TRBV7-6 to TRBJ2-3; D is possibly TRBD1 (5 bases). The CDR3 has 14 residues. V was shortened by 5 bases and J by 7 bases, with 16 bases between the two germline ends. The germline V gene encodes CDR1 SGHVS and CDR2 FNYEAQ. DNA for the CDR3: TGTGCCAGCAGCATTCCAGATGACAGATATACGCAGTATTTT. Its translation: CASSIPDDRYTQYF. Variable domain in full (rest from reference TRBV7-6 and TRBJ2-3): GAGVSQSPRYKVTKRGQDVALRCDPISGHVSLYWYRQALGQGPEFLTYFNYEAQQDKSGLPNDRFSAERPEGSISTLTIQRTEQRDSAMYRCASSIPDDRYTQYFGPGTRLTVL.

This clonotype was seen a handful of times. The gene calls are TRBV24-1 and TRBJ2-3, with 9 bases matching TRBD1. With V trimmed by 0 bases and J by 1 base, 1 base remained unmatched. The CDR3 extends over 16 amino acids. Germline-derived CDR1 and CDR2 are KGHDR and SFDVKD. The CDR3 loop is CATSDLGDRGTDTQYF. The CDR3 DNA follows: TGTGCCACCAGTGATTTGGGGGACAGGGGCACAGATACGCAGTATTTT.

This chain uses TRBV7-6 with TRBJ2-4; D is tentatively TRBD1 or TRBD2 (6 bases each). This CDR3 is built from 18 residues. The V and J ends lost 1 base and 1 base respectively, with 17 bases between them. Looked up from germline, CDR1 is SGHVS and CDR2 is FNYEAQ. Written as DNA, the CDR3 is TGTGCCAGCAGCTTAGGAGGGGGGACTCTCGGGGCCAAAAACATTCAGTACTTC. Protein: CASSLGGGTLGAKNIQYF.

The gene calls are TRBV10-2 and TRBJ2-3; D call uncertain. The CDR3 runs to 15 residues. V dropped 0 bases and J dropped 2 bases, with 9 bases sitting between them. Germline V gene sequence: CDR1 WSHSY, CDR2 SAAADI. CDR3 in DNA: TGCGCCAGCAGTGAGTCCGGAGCCTACACAGATACGCAGTATTTT. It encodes CASSESGAYTDTQYF.

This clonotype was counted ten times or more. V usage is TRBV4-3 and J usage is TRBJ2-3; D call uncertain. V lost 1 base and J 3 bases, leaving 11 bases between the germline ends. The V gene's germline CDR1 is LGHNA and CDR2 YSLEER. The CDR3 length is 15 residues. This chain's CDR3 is CASSQVLLPTDTQYF. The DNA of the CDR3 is TGCGCCAGCAGCCAAGTTTTACTACCAACAGATACGCAGTATTTT.

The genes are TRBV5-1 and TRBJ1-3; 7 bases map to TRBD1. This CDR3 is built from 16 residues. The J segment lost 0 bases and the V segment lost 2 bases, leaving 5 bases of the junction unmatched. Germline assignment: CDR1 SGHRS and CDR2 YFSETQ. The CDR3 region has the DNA TGCGCCAGCAGCTTCTTAAGACAGGGCTCTGGAAACACCATATATTTT. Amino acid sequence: CASSFLRQGSGNTIYF.

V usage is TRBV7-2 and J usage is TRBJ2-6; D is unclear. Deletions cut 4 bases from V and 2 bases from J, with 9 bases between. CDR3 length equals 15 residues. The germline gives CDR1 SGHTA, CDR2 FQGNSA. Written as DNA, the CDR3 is TGTGCCAGCAGCTCCATGGGCCCTGGGGCCAACGTCCTGACTTTC. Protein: CASSSMGPGANVLTF.

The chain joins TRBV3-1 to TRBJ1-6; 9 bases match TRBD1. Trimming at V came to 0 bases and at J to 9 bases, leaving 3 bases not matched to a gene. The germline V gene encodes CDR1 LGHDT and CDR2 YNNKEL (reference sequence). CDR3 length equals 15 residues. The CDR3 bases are TGTGCCAGCAGCCAAGACGGGACAGGGCGTTCACCCCTCCACTTT. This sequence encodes CASSQDGTGRSPLHF. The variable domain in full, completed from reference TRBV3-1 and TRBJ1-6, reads DTAVSQTPKYLVTQMGNDKSIKCEQNLGHDTMYWYKQDSKKFLKIMFSYNNKELIINETVPNRFSPKSPDKAHLNLHINSLELGDSAVYFCASSQDGTGRSPLHFGNGTRLTVT.

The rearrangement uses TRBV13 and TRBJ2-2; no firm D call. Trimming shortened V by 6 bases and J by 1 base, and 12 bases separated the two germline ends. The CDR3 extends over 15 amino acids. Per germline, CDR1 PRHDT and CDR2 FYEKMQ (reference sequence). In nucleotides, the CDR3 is TGTGCCAGCAGTTACGGTCTGTGGAACACCGGGGAGCTGTTTTTT. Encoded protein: CASSYGLWNTGELFF.

In nucleotides, the CDR3 is TGCGCCAGCAGTGCGGGTGTCTCCTACGAGCAGTACTTC. Its translation: CASSAGVSYEQYF. The V and J genes are TRBV10-1 and TRBJ2-7, with D unclear. Trimming took off 4 bases at V and 0 bases at J, with 7 bases between the two ends. CDR3 length: 13 amino acids. Germline V gene data show CDR1 as WNHNN and CDR2 as SYGVQD (reference sequence).

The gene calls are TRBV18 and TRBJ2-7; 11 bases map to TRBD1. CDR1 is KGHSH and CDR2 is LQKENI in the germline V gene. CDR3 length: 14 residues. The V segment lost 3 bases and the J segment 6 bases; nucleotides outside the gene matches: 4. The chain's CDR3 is CASSPGQGGLEQYF. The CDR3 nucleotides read TGTGCCAGCTCACCGGGACAGGGGGGCCTCGAGCAGTACTTC.

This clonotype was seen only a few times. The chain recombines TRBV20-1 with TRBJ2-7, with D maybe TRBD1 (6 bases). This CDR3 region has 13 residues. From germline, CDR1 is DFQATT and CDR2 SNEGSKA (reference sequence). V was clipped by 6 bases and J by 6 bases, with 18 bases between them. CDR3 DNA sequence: TGCAGTGCCCCACGGGACAACCTTCGCGAGCAGTACTTC. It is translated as CSAPRDNLREQYF.

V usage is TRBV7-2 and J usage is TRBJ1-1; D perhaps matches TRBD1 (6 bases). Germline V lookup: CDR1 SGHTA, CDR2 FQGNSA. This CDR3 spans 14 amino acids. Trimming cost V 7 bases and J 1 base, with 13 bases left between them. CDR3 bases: TGTGCCAGCACCTGGGGGGGGCCGAACACTGAAGCTTTCTTT. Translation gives CASTWGGPNTEAFF.

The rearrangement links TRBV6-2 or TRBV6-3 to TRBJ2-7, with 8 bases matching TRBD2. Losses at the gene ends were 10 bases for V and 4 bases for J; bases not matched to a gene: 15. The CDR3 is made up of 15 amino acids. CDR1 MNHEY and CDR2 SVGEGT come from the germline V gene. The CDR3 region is CATTTVAGYGYEQYF. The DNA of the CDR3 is TGTGCCACTACGACTGTAGCGGGGTACGGTTACGAGCAGTACTTC.

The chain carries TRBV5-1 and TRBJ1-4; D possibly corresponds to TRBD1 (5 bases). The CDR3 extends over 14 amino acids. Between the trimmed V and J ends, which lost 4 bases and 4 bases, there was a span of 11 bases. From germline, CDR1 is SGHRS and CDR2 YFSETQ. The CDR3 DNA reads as TGCGCCAGCAGCCCGATGGACAATAATGAAAAACTGTTTTTT. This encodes CASSPMDNNEKLFF.

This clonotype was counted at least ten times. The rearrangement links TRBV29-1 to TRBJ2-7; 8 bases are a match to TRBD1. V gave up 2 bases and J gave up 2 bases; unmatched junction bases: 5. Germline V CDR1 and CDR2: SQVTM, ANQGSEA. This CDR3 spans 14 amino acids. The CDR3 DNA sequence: TGCAGCGTTGAATTTCAGGGGGCCACCTACGAGCAGTACTTC. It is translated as CSVEFQGATYEQYF.

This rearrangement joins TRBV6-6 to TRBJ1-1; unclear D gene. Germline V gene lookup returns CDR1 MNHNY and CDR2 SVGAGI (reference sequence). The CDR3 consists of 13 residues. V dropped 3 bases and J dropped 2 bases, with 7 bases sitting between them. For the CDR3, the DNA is TGTGCCAGCAGTTATATAGGAAACACTGAAGCTTTCTTT. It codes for CASSYIGNTEAFF.

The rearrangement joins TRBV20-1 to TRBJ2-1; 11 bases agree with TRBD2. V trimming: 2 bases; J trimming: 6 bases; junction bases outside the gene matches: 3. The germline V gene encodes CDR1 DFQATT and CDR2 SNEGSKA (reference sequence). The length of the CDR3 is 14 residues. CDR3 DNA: TGCAGTGCTAGAAGACTAGCGGGGTTCAATGAGCAGTTCTTC. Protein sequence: CSARRLAGFNEQFF.

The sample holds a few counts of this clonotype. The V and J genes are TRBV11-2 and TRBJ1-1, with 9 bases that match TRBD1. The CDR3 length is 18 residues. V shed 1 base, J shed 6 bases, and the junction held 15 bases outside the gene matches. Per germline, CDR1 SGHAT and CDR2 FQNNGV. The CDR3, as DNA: TGTGCCAGCAGCTTAGGAGGTGGGATCTGGACAGGGGAAGCTGAAGCTTTCTTT. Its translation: CASSLGGGIWTGEAEAFF.

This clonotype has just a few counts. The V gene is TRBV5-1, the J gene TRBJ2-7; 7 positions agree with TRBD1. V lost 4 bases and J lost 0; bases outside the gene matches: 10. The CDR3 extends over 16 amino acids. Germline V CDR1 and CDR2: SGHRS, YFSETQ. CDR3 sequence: CASSPIWTGPSYEQYF. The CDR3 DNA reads TGCGCCAGCAGCCCGATTTGGACAGGACCCTCCTACGAGCAGTACTTC.